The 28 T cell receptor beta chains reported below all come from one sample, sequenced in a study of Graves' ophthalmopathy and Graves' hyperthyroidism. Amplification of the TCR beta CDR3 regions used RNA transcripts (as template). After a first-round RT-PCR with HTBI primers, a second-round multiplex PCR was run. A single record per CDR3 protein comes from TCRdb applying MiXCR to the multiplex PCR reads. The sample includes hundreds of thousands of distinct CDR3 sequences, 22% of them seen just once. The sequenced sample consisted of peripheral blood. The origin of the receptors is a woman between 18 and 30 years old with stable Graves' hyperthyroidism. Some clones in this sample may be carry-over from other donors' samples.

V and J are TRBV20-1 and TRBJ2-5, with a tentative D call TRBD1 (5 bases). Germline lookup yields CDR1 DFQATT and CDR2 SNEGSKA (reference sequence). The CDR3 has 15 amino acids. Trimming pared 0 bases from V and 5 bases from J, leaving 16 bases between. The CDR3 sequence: CSAREPDREWETQYF. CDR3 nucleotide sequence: TGCAGTGCTAGAGAGCCCGACAGAGAATGGGAGACCCAGTACTTC.

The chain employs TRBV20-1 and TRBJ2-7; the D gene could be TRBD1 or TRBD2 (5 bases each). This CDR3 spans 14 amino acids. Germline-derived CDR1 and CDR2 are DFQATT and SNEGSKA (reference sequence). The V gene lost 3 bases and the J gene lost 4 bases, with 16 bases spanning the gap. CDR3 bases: TGCAGTGCTAGTCCCCAGGGTGAGGGTTACGAGCAGTACTTC. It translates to CSASPQGEGYEQYF.

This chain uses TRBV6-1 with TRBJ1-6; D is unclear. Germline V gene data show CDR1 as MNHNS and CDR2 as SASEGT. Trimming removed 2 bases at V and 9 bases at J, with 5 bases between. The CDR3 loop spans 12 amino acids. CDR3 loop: CASSEFGSPLHF. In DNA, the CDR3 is TGTGCCAGCAGTGAATTTGGTTCACCCCTCCACTTT.

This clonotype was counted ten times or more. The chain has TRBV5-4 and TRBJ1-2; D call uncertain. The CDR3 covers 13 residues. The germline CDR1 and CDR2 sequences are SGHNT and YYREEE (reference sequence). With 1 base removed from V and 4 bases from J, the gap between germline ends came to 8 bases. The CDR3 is CASSLPNLYGYTF. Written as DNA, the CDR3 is TGTGCCAGCAGCTTGCCGAACCTCTATGGCTACACCTTC.

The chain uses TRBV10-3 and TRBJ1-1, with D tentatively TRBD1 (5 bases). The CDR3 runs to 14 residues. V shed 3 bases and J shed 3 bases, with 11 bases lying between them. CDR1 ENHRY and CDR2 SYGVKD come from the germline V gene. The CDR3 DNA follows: TGTGCCATCAGTGATCCGCAGGGAGACACTGAAGCTTTCTTT. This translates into CAISDPQGDTEAFF.

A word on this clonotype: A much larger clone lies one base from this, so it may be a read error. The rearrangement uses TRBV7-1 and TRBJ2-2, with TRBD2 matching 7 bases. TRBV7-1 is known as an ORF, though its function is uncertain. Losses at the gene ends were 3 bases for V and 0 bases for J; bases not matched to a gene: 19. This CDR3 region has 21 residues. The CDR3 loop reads CASSSLVPAGQKVANTGELFF. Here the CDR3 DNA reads TGTGCCAGCAGCTCTCTTGTTCCAGCGGGGCAAAAAGTCGCGAACACCGGGGAGCTGTTTTTT.

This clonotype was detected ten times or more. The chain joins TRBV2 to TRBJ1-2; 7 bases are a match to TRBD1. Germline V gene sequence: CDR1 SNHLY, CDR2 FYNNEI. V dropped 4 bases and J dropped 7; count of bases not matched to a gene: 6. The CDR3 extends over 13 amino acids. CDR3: CASSGQGAGGYTF. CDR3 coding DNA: TGTGCCAGCAGTGGACAGGGAGCGGGTGGCTACACCTTC.

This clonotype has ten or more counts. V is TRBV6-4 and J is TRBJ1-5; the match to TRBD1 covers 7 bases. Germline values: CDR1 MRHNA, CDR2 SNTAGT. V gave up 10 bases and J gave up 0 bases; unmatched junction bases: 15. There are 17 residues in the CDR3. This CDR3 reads CATARTGPTYSNQPQHF. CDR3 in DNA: TGTGCCACCGCAAGGACAGGCCCTACCTATAGCAATCAGCCCCAGCATTTT.

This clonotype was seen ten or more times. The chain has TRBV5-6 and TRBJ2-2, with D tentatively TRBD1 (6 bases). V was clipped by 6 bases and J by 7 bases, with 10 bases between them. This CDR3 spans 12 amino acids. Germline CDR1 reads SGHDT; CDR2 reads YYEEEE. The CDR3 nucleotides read TGTGCCAGCACTCCAGGGGTCGGGGAGCTGTTTTTT. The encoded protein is CASTPGVGELFF.

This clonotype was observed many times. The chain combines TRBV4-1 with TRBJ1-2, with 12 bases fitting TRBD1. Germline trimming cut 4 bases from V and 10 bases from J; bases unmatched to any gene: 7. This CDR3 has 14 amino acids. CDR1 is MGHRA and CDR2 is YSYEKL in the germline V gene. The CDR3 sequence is CASSPQGQGADYTF. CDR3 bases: TGCGCCAGCAGCCCCCAGGGACAGGGGGCTGACTACACCTTC.

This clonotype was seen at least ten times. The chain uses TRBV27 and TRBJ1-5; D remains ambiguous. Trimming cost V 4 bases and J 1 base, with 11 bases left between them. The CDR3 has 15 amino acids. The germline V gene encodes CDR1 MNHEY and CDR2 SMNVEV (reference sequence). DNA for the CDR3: TGTGCCAGCAGTTCCGCGCCGGTGAGCAATCAGCCCCAGCATTTT. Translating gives CASSSAPVSNQPQHF.

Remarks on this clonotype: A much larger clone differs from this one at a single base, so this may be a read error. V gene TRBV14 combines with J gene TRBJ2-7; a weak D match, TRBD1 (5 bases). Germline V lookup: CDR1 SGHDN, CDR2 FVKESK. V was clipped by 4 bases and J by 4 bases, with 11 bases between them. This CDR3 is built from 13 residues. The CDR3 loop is CASSPSDIYEQYF. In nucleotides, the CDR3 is TGTGCCAGCAGCCCCTCGGACATATACGAGCAGTACTTC.

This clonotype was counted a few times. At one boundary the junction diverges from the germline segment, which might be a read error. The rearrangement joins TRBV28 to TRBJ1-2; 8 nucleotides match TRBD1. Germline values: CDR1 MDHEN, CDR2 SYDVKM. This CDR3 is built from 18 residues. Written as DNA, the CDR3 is TGTGCCAGTAGTTTGGCGGAAAGGACAGGGTGGTGGAACTATGGCTACACCTTC. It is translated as CASSLAERTGWWNYGYTF.

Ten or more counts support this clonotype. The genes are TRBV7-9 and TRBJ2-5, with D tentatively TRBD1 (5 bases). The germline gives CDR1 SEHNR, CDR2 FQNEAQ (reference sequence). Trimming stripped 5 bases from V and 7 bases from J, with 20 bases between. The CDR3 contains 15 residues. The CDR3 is CASSVPEGAKRTQYF. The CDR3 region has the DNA TGTGCCAGCAGCGTACCGGAAGGGGCGAAGAGGACCCAGTACTTC.

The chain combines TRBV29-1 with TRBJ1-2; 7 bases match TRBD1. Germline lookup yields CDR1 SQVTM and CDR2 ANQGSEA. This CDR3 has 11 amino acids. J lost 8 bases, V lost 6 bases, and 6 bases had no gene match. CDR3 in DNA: TGCAGCGTCATGACAGGGTGGGGCTACACCTTC. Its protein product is CSVMTGWGYTF.

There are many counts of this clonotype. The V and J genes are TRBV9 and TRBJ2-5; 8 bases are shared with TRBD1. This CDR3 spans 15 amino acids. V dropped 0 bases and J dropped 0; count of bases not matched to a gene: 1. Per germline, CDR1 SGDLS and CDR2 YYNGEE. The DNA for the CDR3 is TGTGCCAGCAGCGTAGAGGACAGGGACCAAGAGACCCAGTACTTC. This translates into CASSVEDRDQETQYF.

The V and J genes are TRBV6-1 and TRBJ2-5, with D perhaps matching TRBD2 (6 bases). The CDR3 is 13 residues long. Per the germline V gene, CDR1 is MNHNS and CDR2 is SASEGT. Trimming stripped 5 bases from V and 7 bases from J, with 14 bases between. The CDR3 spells CASSPIRGGTQYF. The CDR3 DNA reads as TGTGCCAGCAGTCCCATAAGGGGAGGGACCCAGTACTTC.

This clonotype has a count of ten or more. The CDR3 nucleotides read TGCAGTGCTAGAGACGGGAGAGGGGAGGAGACCCAGTACTTC. Translated, it gives CSARDGRGEETQYF. The rearrangement joins TRBV20-1 to TRBJ2-5; the D gene is possibly TRBD2 (6 bases). Trimming stripped 0 bases from V and 5 bases from J, with 13 bases between. Germline V gives CDR1 DFQATT, CDR2 SNEGSKA (reference sequence). The CDR3 consists of 14 residues.

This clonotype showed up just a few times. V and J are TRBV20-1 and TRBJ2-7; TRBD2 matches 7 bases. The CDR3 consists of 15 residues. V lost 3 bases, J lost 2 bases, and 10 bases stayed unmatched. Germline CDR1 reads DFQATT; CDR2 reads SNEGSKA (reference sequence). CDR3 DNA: TGCAGTGCTAGGGGAGCGGGGCGAAATACCTACGAGCAGTACTTC. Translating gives CSARGAGRNTYEQYF.

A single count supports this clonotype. CDR3 coding DNA: TGTGCCAGCATTGCCGGGACAGACTATGGCTACACCTTC. It codes for CASIAGTDYGYTF. The chain uses TRBV6-1 and TRBJ1-2; 7 positions match TRBD1. With 7 bases clipped from V and 3 bases from J, the junction kept 5 bases outside the gene matches. Germline V gives CDR1 MNHNS, CDR2 SASEGT. CDR3 length equals 13 residues.

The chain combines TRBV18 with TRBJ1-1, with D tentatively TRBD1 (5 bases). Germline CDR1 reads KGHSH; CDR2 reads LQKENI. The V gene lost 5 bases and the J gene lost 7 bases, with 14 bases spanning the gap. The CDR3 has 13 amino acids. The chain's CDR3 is CASSGLEGREAFF. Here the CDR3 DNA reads TGTGCCAGCTCAGGATTGGAGGGGCGTGAAGCTTTCTTT.

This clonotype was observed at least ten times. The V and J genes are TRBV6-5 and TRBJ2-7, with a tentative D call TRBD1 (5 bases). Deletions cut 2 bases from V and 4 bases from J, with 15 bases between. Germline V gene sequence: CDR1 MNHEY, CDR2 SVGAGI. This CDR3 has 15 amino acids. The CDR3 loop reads CASSYPQGPEYEQYF. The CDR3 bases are TGTGCCAGCAGTTACCCGCAGGGCCCGGAGTACGAGCAGTACTTC.

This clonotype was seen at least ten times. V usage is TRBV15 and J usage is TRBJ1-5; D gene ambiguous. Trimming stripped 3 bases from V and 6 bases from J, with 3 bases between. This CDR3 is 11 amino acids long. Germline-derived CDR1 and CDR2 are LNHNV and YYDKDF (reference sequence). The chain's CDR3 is CATSSPQPQHF. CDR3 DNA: TGTGCCACCAGCAGTCCTCAGCCCCAGCATTTT.

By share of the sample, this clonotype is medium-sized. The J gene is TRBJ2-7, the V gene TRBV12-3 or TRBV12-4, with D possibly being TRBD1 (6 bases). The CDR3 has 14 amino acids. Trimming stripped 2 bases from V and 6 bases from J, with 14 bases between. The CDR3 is CASSLSLGQSEQYF. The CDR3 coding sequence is TGTGCCAGCAGTTTATCCCTCGGACAGAGCGAGCAGTACTTC.

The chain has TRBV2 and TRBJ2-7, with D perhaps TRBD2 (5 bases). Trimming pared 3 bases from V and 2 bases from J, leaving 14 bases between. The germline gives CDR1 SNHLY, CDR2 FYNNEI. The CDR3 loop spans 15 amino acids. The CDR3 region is CASSDLGASPYEQYF. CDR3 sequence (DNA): TGTGCCAGCAGTGACTTGGGAGCCTCTCCCTACGAGCAGTACTTC.

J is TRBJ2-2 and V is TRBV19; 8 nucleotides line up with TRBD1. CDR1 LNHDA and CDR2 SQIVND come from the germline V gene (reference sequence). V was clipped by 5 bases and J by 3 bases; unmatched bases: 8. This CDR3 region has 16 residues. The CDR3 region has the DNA TGTGCCAGTAGTCTGACGGGACAGGCCGACACCGGGGAGCTGTTTTTT. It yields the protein CASSLTGQADTGELFF. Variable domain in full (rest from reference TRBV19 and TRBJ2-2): DGGITQSPKYLFRKEGQNVTLSCEQNLNHDAMYWYRQDPGQGLRLIYYSQIVNDFQKGDIAEGYSVSREKKESFPLTVTSAQKNPTAFYLCASSLTGQADTGELFFGEGSRLTVL.

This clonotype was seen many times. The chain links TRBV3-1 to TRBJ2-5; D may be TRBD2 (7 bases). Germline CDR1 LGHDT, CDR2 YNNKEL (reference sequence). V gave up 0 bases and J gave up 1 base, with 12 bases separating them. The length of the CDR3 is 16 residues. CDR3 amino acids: CASSQEAGHLQETQYF. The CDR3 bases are TGTGCCAGCAGCCAAGAAGCGGGACACCTCCAAGAGACCCAGTACTTC.

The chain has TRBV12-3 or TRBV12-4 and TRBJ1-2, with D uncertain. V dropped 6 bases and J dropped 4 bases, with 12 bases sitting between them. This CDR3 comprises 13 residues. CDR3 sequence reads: CASSPDISYGYTF. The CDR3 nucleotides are TGTGCCAGCAGCCCGGATATCAGCTATGGCTACACCTTC.